This TCR beta chain stems from a study of shared clonotypes between healthy human individuals. The repertoire was sequenced with immunoSEQ multiplex PCR; TCRdb's copy has only in-frame clones and lacks some. The table lists 850,000 to 1,200,000 clones, roughly 80% of them singletons, with less than 1.5% in the top ten. Germline lookup yields CDR1 MDHEN and CDR2 SYDVKM. The trim removed 4 bases at V and 2 bases at J, leaving 7 bases unmatched. CDR3 length: 17 amino acids. The sequenced sample was memory CD4+ T cells sorted from blood. Subset indicated: CD45RA-negative fraction. The TCR was taken from a young man in good health. V gene TRBV28 combines with J gene TRBJ1-6, with 8 bases that match TRBD1. CDR3 coding DNA: TGTGCCAGCAGTTCCCCGACAGGGGAAACCTATAATTCACCCCTCCACTTT. Protein product: CASSSPTGETYNSPLHF.